Presented here are 21 T cell receptor beta chains from one specimen sequenced in a study of cytomegalovirus exposure and HLA in healthy donors. Researchers ran the PCR with 60 Vbeta and 13 Jbeta primers. Generated by immunoSEQ multiplex PCR, the TCRdb table keeps only in-frame clones and is missing some. The table lists 95,000 to 150,000 clones, 15% of them singletons. The sample comprised PBMCs. The receptors shown here come from a woman between 18 and 29 years old in good health and CMV-seronegative.

This clone was observed a few times. This chain joins TRBV10-2 and TRBJ1-5; D unclear. Trimming pared 4 bases from V and 5 bases from J, leaving 12 bases between. Per the germline V gene, CDR1 is WSHSY and CDR2 is SAAADI. The CDR3 totals 14 residues. The CDR3 sequence: CASSAGKGDQPQHF. The DNA of the CDR3 is TGCGCCAGCAGTGCCGGGAAGGGCGATCAGCCCCAGCATTTT.

The chain couples TRBV9 to TRBJ2-1, with 9 nucleotides matching TRBD2. There are 14 residues in the CDR3. In germline, CDR1 is SGDLS, CDR2 YYNGEE. With 2 bases clipped from V and 9 bases from J, the junction kept 6 bases outside the gene matches. In DNA form, the CDR3 reads TGTGCCAGCAGCGTTGCGGGAGGGTGGGGTGAGCAGTTCTTC. Protein sequence: CASSVAGGWGEQFF.

There are a few counts of this clone. The V and J genes are TRBV6-5 and TRBJ1-5, with a possible D match to TRBD1 (6 bases). Trimming removed 5 bases from V and 5 bases from J, with 16 bases in between. Germline CDR1 MNHEY, CDR2 SVGAGI. The CDR3 consists of 15 residues. This CDR3 reads CASSRTGNWDQPQHF. CDR3 nucleotides: TGTGCCAGCAGTCGTACAGGGAATTGGGATCAGCCCCAGCATTTT.

The table lists this clone with a few counts. Other DNA sequences of this sample code for an identical CDR3. The genes are TRBV19 and TRBJ1-1; D ambiguous. The CDR3 loop spans 13 amino acids. The V end lost 7 bases, the J end lost 0 bases, and 9 bases lay between the germline ends. Germline CDR1 LNHDA, CDR2 SQIVND (reference sequence). The CDR3 DNA follows: TGTGCCAGTAATGGGCAGATGAACACTGAAGCTTTCTTT. It yields the protein CASNGQMNTEAFF.

This clone was picked up a small number of times. The V gene is TRBV29-1, the J gene TRBJ1-1, with D possibly TRBD1 on 6 matching bases. Between the trimmed V and J ends, which lost 6 bases and 5 bases, there was a span of 19 bases. Germline V gene sequence: CDR1 SQVTM, CDR2 ANQGSEA. The CDR3 covers 14 residues. The CDR3 loop is CSVQKTGIGTEAFF. In DNA, the CDR3 is TGCAGCGTCCAAAAAACAGGGATCGGGACTGAAGCTTTCTTT.

The chain joins TRBV7-2 to TRBJ2-5; no definite D call. The CDR3 sequence is 15 residues long. Germline V lookup: CDR1 SGHTA, CDR2 FQGNSA. V lost 1 base, J lost 0 bases, and 9 bases lay in between. The CDR3 is CASSLEFRDQETQYF. CDR3 coding DNA: TGTGCCAGCAGCTTAGAGTTCCGGGACCAAGAGACCCAGTACTTC.

This clone was detected a few times. CDR3 DNA sequence: TGTGCCAGCACCCGGGATAACCAGCCCCAGCATTTT. This translates into CASTRDNQPQHF. This sequence joins TRBV6-6 and TRBJ1-5; D uncertain. Per germline, CDR1 MNHNY and CDR2 SVGAGI (reference sequence). The CDR3 has 12 residues. V lost 7 bases and J lost 7, with 11 bases in between.

This sequence joins TRBV5-1 and TRBJ1-3; D is ambiguous. This CDR3 is 13 amino acids long. CDR1 SGHRS and CDR2 YFSETQ come from the germline V gene. Trimming took 0 bases from V and 2 from J, leaving 3 bases between them. CDR3 nucleotide sequence: TGCGCCAGCAGCTTGGGGCCTGGAAACACCATATATTTT. It specifies CASSLGPGNTIYF.

The chain employs TRBV7-2 and TRBJ2-1, with 10 bases identical to TRBD2. Germline CDR1 is SGHTA and CDR2 is FQGNSA. V trimming: 1 base; J trimming: 9 bases; junction bases outside the gene matches: 9. The CDR3 extends over 16 amino acids. The CDR3 DNA reads as TGTGCCAGCAGCTTAGTTTTAGCTAGCGGGGGCCTTGAGCAGTTCTTC. This codes for CASSLVLASGGLEQFF.

This clone was counted between two and nine times. The chain joins TRBV4-1 to TRBJ1-6; a weak D match, TRBD1 (6 bases). There are 15 residues in the CDR3. CDR1 is MGHRA and CDR2 is YSYEKL in the germline V gene. Trimming stripped 0 bases from V and 8 bases from J, with 11 bases between. CDR3 bases: TGCGCCAGCAGCCAAGATAGTGGACAGTATTCACCCCTCCACTTT. Residues: CASSQDSGQYSPLHF.

V usage is TRBV5-4 and J usage is TRBJ2-3, with 16 bases fitting TRBD2. CDR3 size: 18 residues. Germline CDR1 and CDR2: SGHNT and YYREEE (reference sequence). The J segment lost 2 bases and the V segment lost 4 bases, leaving 7 bases of the junction unmatched. The CDR3 DNA sequence: TGTGCCAGCAGCCGGGGGACTAGCGGGGGGGGATTCACAGATACGCAGTATTTT. This gives the protein CASSRGTSGGGFTDTQYF. The whole variable domain, remainder taken from reference TRBV5-4 and TRBJ2-3, is ETGVTQSPTHLIKTRGQQVTLRCSSQSGHNTVSWYQQALGQGPQFIFQYYREEENGRGNFPPRFSGLQFPNYSSELNVNALELDDSALYLCASSRGTSGGGFTDTQYFGPGTRLTVL.

This clone was recorded a few times. This chain's CDR3 is CASSEREGPGELFF. The CDR3 bases are TGTGCCAGCAGTGAGCGGGAGGGCCCCGGGGAGCTGTTTTTT. The chain combines TRBV6-4 with TRBJ2-2, with 9 positions matching TRBD2. Germline CDR1 MRHNA, CDR2 SNTAGT. Trimming took 3 bases from V and 6 from J; bases not matched to a gene: 2. CDR3 length equals 14 residues.

This clone was observed a handful of times. The V call is TRBV6-1, the J call TRBJ1-5; D gene unclear. V was pared by 2 bases and J by 0 bases, with 2 bases between. The CDR3 has 13 residues. Per the germline V gene, CDR1 is MNHNS and CDR2 is SASEGT. The CDR3 nucleotides read TGTGCCAGCAGTGAACTTAGCAATCAGCCCCAGCATTTT. It specifies CASSELSNQPQHF.

Only a few counts were recorded for this clone. The genes are TRBV5-1 and TRBJ1-5, with no clear D. V was trimmed by 1 base and J by 2 bases, leaving 4 bases between them. CDR1 is SGHRS and CDR2 is YFSETQ in the germline V gene. The CDR3 is 13 residues long. The CDR3 region has the DNA TGCGCCAGCAGCTTGTCGGGCAATCAGCCCCAGCATTTT. This codes for CASSLSGNQPQHF.

V gene TRBV7-9 combines with J gene TRBJ1-4; no clear D. The CDR3 runs 13 residues. V lost 8 bases, J lost 7 bases, and 14 bases lay in between. From germline, CDR1 is SEHNR and CDR2 FQNEAQ (reference sequence). The CDR3 protein is CASRRGSGEKLFF. CDR3 DNA sequence: TGTGCCAGCCGCCGAGGATCGGGTGAAAAACTGTTTTTT.

In this sample, this clone turned up a few times. The V gene is TRBV5-4, the J gene TRBJ2-5, with 9 bases identical to TRBD2. Germline V CDR1 and CDR2: SGHNT, YYREEE (reference sequence). The CDR3 sequence is 15 residues long. V shed 1 base, J shed 5 bases, and the junction held 6 bases outside the gene matches. The CDR3 spells CASSLNSGRWETQYF. The CDR3 coding sequence is TGTGCCAGCAGCTTGAATAGCGGGAGATGGGAGACCCAGTACTTC.

The J gene is TRBJ1-1, the V gene TRBV21-1. TRBV21-1 is given as a pseudogene. CDR3 length: 16 residues. CDR3: CASSKGGPPSRTEAFF. In DNA form, the CDR3 reads TGTGCCAGCAGCAAAGGAGGGCCTCCATCGAGAACTGAAGCTTTCTTT.

The chain uses TRBV4-1 and TRBJ1-2; D possibly corresponds to TRBD1 (5 bases). Between the trimmed V and J ends, which lost 0 bases and 4 bases, there was a span of 12 bases. This CDR3 is 15 amino acids long. The germline V gene encodes CDR1 MGHRA and CDR2 YSYEKL. CDR3 coding DNA: TGCGCCAGCAGCCAAGATCGGGGGGAAGCCTATGGCTACACCTTC. It specifies CASSQDRGEAYGYTF.

A few counts support this clone. The chain combines TRBV11-2 with TRBJ2-2; 10 bases are a match to TRBD2. The CDR3 length is 17 residues. V shed 5 bases and J 2 bases; nucleotides not matched to a gene: 8. Germline V lookup: CDR1 SGHAT, CDR2 FQNNGV. For the CDR3, the DNA is TGTGCCAGCAGCAGATTTACTAGCGGGGCAAACACCGGGGAGCTGTTTTTT. Residues: CASSRFTSGANTGELFF.

This clone was found a few times. The chain couples TRBV7-7 to TRBJ2-3; 10 bases agree with TRBD1. Germline lookup yields CDR1 SSHAT and CDR2 FNYEAQ (reference sequence). Germline trimming cut 0 bases from V and 6 bases from J; bases unmatched to any gene: 0. The CDR3 has 14 amino acids. CDR3 nucleotides: TGTGCCAGCAGCTTAGCGGGACAGGGGGATACGCAGTATTTT. It yields the protein CASSLAGQGDTQYF.

This clone has only a few counts. The CDR3 DNA sequence: TGTGCCAGTAGTGATGGGACAGCAACTAATGAAAAACTGTTTTTT. As protein: CASSDGTATNEKLFF. The gene calls are TRBV19 and TRBJ1-4, with TRBD1 matching 7 bases. This CDR3 contains 15 residues. The V segment lost 5 bases and the J segment 0 bases; nucleotides outside the gene matches: 3. CDR1 is LNHDA and CDR2 is SQIVND in the germline V gene (reference sequence).